The 16 T cell receptor beta chains presented below share a single source sample, sequenced in a study of T-cell memory formation after mild COVID-19. TCRdb processed the 5' RACE reads anew with MiXCR; each CDR3 protein has one entry. Here the sample spans around 180,000 distinct CDR3 sequences, 15% to 20% being singletons. The sequencing input was PBMCs or a T cell subset sorted from them (not recorded which). The receptor source for this set is a man aged 18 to 29 who had mild COVID-19 (a few samples of this study predate the infection). Cell type and time point are not known.

The V and J genes are TRBV5-1 and TRBJ2-4; a possible D gene is TRBD1 (6 bases). Germline CDR1 is SGHRS and CDR2 is YFSETQ. Trimming removed 1 base at V and 8 bases at J, with 13 bases between. The CDR3 spans 14 residues. The CDR3 protein is CASSLQGRSDIQYF. The DNA of the CDR3 is TGCGCCAGCAGCTTGCAGGGGAGATCGGACATTCAGTACTTC.

The rearrangement joins TRBV5-1 to TRBJ1-3, with D unresolved. V shed 0 bases and J shed 0 bases, with 4 bases lying between them. In germline, CDR1 is SGHRS, CDR2 YFSETQ. CDR3 length: 14 amino acids. CDR3 loop: CASSLGVSGNTIYF. CDR3 DNA: TGCGCCAGCAGCTTGGGGGTCTCTGGAAACACCATATATTTT.

This clonotype is termed medium-sized. This chain joins TRBV28 and TRBJ2-1; 8 nucleotides agree with TRBD2. The CDR3 sequence is 13 residues long. Trimming took 1 base from V and 7 from J; bases not matched to a gene: 0. The germline V gene has CDR1 MDHEN and CDR2 SYDVKM. Here the CDR3 reads CASSLSGGNEQFF. The CDR3 coding sequence is TGTGCCAGCAGTTTATCGGGGGGGAATGAGCAGTTCTTC. Together with reference TRBV28 and TRBJ2-1, the CDR3 gives the full variable domain: DVKVTQSSRYLVKRTGEKVFLECVQDMDHENMFWYRQDPGLGLRLIYFSYDVKMKEKGDIPEGYSVSREKKERFSLILESASTNQTSMYLCASSLSGGNEQFFGPGTRLTVL.

This clonotype was seen a few times. This chain joins TRBV20-1 and TRBJ1-2; a weak D match, TRBD1 (6 bases). Germline-derived CDR1 and CDR2 are DFQATT and SNEGSKA (reference sequence). V lost 7 bases, J lost 2 bases, and 14 bases lay in between. This CDR3 comprises 13 residues. The CDR3 sequence is CSGSSTGNYGYTF. In DNA, the CDR3 is TGCAGTGGCTCCTCGACAGGAAACTATGGCTACACCTTC.

This clonotype was seen a handful of times. This chain uses TRBV20-1 with TRBJ2-3; 7 positions agree with TRBD1. J lost 6 bases, V lost 5 bases, and 11 bases had no gene match. This CDR3 has 14 amino acids. Germline lookup yields CDR1 DFQATT and CDR2 SNEGSKA (reference sequence). CDR3 amino acids: CSADPNRRGDTQYF. In DNA, the CDR3 is TGCAGTGCTGATCCGAATCGCAGGGGGGATACGCAGTATTTT.

This clonotype was detected a few times. The V and J genes are TRBV20-1 and TRBJ2-1, with D perhaps being TRBD1 or TRBD2 (5 bases each). Germline V lookup: CDR1 DFQATT, CDR2 SNEGSKA (reference sequence). This CDR3 has 14 residues. Trimming cost V 0 bases and J 7 bases, with 13 bases left between them. The CDR3 loop reads CSARDRGPGNEQFF. The CDR3, as DNA: TGCAGTGCTAGAGATCGGGGCCCAGGGAATGAGCAGTTCTTC.

This clonotype came up a few times. V is TRBV3-1 and J is TRBJ2-3, with TRBD2 as a possible D gene (5 bases). Germline loops: CDR1 LGHDT, CDR2 YNNKEL (reference sequence). V lost 1 base, J lost 0 bases, and 8 bases lay in between. There are 15 residues in the CDR3. The CDR3 here is CASSQASGSTDTQYF. CDR3 sequence (DNA): TGTGCCAGCAGCCAAGCCAGCGGTAGCACAGATACGCAGTATTTT.

This chain connects TRBV29-1 to TRBJ2-3; D may be TRBD2 (5 bases). The CDR3 runs to 14 residues. V lost 0 bases, J lost 2 bases, and 9 bases lay in between. The germline CDR1 and CDR2 sequences are SQVTM and ANQGSEA. The CDR3 sequence: CSVEDEDSTDTQYF. In nucleotides, the CDR3 is TGCAGCGTTGAAGATGAGGACTCCACAGATACGCAGTATTTT.

The V gene is TRBV19, the J gene TRBJ2-5; 7 bases are a match to TRBD1. The junction had 9 bases not matched to a gene; V was cut back by 6 bases and J by 5 bases. The CDR3 consists of 14 residues. Germline loops: CDR1 LNHDA, CDR2 SQIVND (reference sequence). CDR3 in amino acids: CASRGTEGWETQYF. The CDR3, as DNA: TGTGCCAGTAGAGGGACAGAGGGTTGGGAGACCCAGTACTTC.

V usage is TRBV20-1 and J usage is TRBJ1-1; D call uncertain. The V gene's germline CDR1 is DFQATT and CDR2 SNEGSKA (reference sequence). The CDR3 sequence is 15 residues long. V was cut by 0 bases and J by 0 bases, with 11 bases left in between. The CDR3 spells CSARDPLLVNTEAFF. Written as DNA, the CDR3 is TGCAGTGCTAGAGACCCGTTGTTGGTGAACACTGAAGCTTTCTTT.

This clonotype has more than one count but fewer than ten. In DNA, the CDR3 is TGTGCCAGCGGGCAAAGCGGGGGGCCCCTTCTGCGGTACTTC. The encoded protein is CASGQSGGPLLRYF. The chain is built from TRBV6-2 or TRBV6-3 and TRBJ2-7; 9 bases align to TRBD2. V shed 8 bases and J 12 bases; nucleotides not matched to a gene: 17. This CDR3 is 14 amino acids long. Germline CDR1 MNHEY, CDR2 SVGEGT.

This rearrangement joins TRBV18 to TRBJ1-1, with D possibly TRBD1 on 5 matching bases. V lost 5 bases and J 1 base, leaving 17 bases between the germline ends. In germline, CDR1 is KGHSH, CDR2 LQKENI. The CDR3 runs to 16 residues. CDR3 amino acids: CASSSTSHQGNTEAFF. The CDR3 nucleotides are TGTGCCAGCTCATCAACCTCTCATCAGGGGAACACTGAAGCTTTCTTT.

The chain uses TRBV4-3 and TRBJ1-2; TRBD1 might be the D (5 bases). The germline gives CDR1 LGHNA, CDR2 YSLEER. V was clipped by 6 bases and J by 8 bases, with 22 bases between them. CDR3 length: 15 amino acids. The CDR3 spells CASSQLSGRVTGYTF. CDR3 in DNA: TGCGCCAGCAGTCAACTCTCGGGACGGGTTACCGGCTACACCTTC.

This clonotype was detected only a few times. The chain combines TRBV5-1 with TRBJ1-5; the D is unclear. Germline V lookup: CDR1 SGHRS, CDR2 YFSETQ. V gave up 1 base and J gave up 6 bases, with 8 bases separating them. CDR3 length: 13 residues. The DNA for the CDR3 is TGCGCCAGCAGCTTGCTGGGTGGTCAGCCCCAGCATTTT. As protein: CASSLLGGQPQHF.

The chain carries TRBV7-9 and TRBJ2-1; 7 bases align to TRBD2. The germline CDR1 and CDR2 sequences are SEHNR and FQNEAQ (reference sequence). This CDR3 has 15 residues. The J segment lost 6 bases and the V segment lost 5 bases, leaving 10 bases of the junction unmatched. The CDR3 sequence is CASSLERGRANEQFF. CDR3 nucleotide sequence: TGTGCCAGCAGCCTCGAGCGGGGAAGGGCCAATGAGCAGTTCTTC.

The chain has TRBV5-1 and TRBJ2-7; a possible D gene is TRBD1 (6 bases). Trimming pared 3 bases from V and 4 bases from J, leaving 11 bases between. The CDR3 contains 13 residues. The germline CDR1 and CDR2 sequences are SGHRS and YFSETQ. The CDR3 is CASSSRGGYEQYF. The CDR3 DNA sequence: TGCGCCAGCAGCTCCCGAGGGGGTTACGAGCAGTACTTC.